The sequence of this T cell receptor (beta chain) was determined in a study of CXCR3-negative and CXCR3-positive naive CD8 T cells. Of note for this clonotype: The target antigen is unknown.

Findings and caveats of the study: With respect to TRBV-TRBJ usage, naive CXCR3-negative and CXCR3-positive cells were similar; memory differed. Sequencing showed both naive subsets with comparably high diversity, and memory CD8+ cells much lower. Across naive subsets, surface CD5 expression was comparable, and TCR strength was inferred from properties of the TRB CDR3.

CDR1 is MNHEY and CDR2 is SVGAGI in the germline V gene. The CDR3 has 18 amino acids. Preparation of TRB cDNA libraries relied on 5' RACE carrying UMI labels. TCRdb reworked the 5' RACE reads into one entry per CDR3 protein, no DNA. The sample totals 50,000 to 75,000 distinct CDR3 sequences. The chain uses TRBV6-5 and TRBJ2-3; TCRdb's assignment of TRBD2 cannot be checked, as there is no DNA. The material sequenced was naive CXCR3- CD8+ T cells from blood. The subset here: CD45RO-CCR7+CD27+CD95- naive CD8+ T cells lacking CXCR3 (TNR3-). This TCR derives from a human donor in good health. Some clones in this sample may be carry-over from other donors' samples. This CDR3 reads CASSYTTGGLAGTDTQYF.